This T cell receptor beta chain originates from a study of metastatic and nonmetastatic thyroid tumors. Study context: Repertoire comparisons spanned blood and tumor or nodule tissue from malignant and benign thyroid patients.

No patient had received any treatment before thyroid surgery. The CDR3 is 15 residues long. Trimming stripped 1 base from V and 3 bases from J, with 16 bases between. The V gene's germline CDR1 is DFQATT and CDR2 SNEGSKA (reference sequence). TCRdb re-clonotyped the PCR reads via MiXCR. The data contain 12,000 to 15,000 clones, just over 25% of them seen just once; the ten biggest clones take up roughly 11%. The V call is TRBV20-1, the J call TRBJ2-7; weak D call: TRBD2 (5 bases). Source material: tumor tissue. This TCR was recovered from a female donor with papillary thyroid cancer or a benign thyroid nodule (not recorded which). Some clones in this sample may be carry-over from other donors' samples. CDR3 residues: CSARGGGRRNYEQYF. The CDR3 DNA reads TGCAGTGCTAGAGGTGGAGGCCGGAGGAACTACGAGCAGTACTTC.